This T cell receptor beta chain came from a study of Ad26.COV2.S vaccination and SARS-CoV-2 variants. Overall study results and limits: Using TCR breadth and depth analyses may have led to underestimated total T cell responses. Whether participants received vaccine or placebo, their non-spike TCR breadth was similar.

Per germline, CDR1 MNHEY and CDR2 SMNVEV (reference sequence). V was trimmed by 6 bases and J by 1 base, leaving 17 bases between them. This CDR3 has 16 residues. Measured with immunoSEQ multiplex PCR; TCRdb has only the in-frame clones, and not every one. The sample yields roughly 500,000 clones, roughly 87% seen once. This sample's treatment: 19 received Ad26.COV2.S at low or high dose, single or two shots; 5 received placebo; per-sample allocation not given. Samples were taken on day 63 after the first vaccine or placebo injection. Based in Boston, the donor was an adult of 18-55 years. Regarding this clone: Its antigen is not known.

The chain combines TRBV27 with TRBJ2-3, with D perhaps TRBD2 (5 bases). The receptor comes from a person aged 18-65 years who received the Ad26.COV2.S COVID-19 vaccine or a placebo. The input for sequencing was peripheral blood, taken in a trial of Ad26.COV2.S vaccine versus placebo. The CDR3 sequence is CASRDWRATRTDTQYF. CDR3 DNA: TGTGCCAGCAGGGATTGGCGGGCCACACGCACAGATACGCAGTATTTT.